This T cell receptor (beta chain) is from a study of Ad26.COV2.S vaccination and SARS-CoV-2 variants. Overall study context: Ad26.COV2.S given intramuscularly, once or twice 56 days apart.

A remark on this clone: What it binds is not known.

Whole-study results and caveats: Possibly, TCR breadth and depth analyses underestimated total T cell responses.

Treatment in this sample: about 20 received Ad26.COV2.S at low or high dose, single or two shots; about 5 received placebo; per-sample allocation not given. Collection of samples fell on day 63 after the first vaccine or placebo injection. An 18-55-year-old adult in Boston served as donor. Spike of the Wuhan-strain SARS-CoV-2 was expressed by an Ad26 vector, which formed the vaccine. Germline assignment: CDR1 MNHEY and CDR2 SVGAGI. Trimming left V 6 bases short and J 10 bases short, with 10 bases between. This CDR3 is 11 amino acids long. TCRdb's copy holds only in-frame clones and misses some; the assay was immunoSEQ multiplex PCR. The table has a few hundred thousand clones, 80% to 95% seen once.

The rearrangement uses TRBV6-5 and TRBJ2-1; D is perhaps TRBD2 (5 bases). The sequences come from peripheral blood, collected in a trial of Ad26.COV2.S vaccine versus placebo. The TCR originated in a person aged 18-65 years who received the Ad26.COV2.S COVID-19 vaccine or a placebo. Here the CDR3 reads CASRKSSEQFF. The CDR3 nucleotides are TGTGCCAGCAGAAAATCTAGCGAGCAGTTCTTC.